The 5 T cell receptor beta chains presented below share a single source sample, sequenced in a study of blood T cells in healthy people across ages. PCR was performed a second time for about 6 to 11 cycles using a sample-barcoded 5' primer and a J-beta primer mix. One entry per CDR3 protein results from TCRdb running MiXCR on the 5' RACE reads. The sample contains more than 900,000 distinct CDR3 sequences, almost 30% of which appear only once. This same sample was also part of a study on T cells of mothers and their children.

Sequencing was done on a sample of blood. These receptors originate from a woman aged 40-49 years in good health.

This clonotype was seen only a few times. The chain links TRBV11-2 to TRBJ1-1, with 9 bases lining up with TRBD1. Germline V gene sequence: CDR1 SGHAT, CDR2 FQNNGV. The J segment lost 4 bases and the V segment lost 5 bases, leaving 8 bases of the junction unmatched. This CDR3 contains 15 residues. The CDR3 region has the DNA TGTGCCAGCAGCGCAAGACAGGGGGGAAGCACTGAAGCTTTCTTT. This encodes CASSARQGGSTEAFF.

The chain has TRBV20-1 and TRBJ1-4; D is perhaps TRBD1 (5 bases). Per germline, CDR1 DFQATT and CDR2 SNEGSKA (reference sequence). V was shortened by 6 bases and J by 7 bases, with 27 bases between the two germline ends. The CDR3 length is 17 residues. The CDR3 sequence: CSASEGRRDAVTEKLFF. Written as DNA, the CDR3 is TGCAGTGCCAGTGAGGGGAGGCGGGACGCCGTCACTGAAAAACTGTTTTTT.

The chain has TRBV5-1 and TRBJ1-3; D might be TRBD1 (6 bases). Germline assignment: CDR1 SGHRS and CDR2 YFSETQ. The CDR3 runs to 16 residues. V shed 5 bases and J shed 3 bases, with 18 bases lying between them. CDR3 residues: CASSTQGPEVGNTIYF. The CDR3 DNA sequence: TGCGCCAGCAGTACTCAGGGGCCCGAAGTTGGAAACACCATATATTTT.

This clonotype showed up just once. The V gene is TRBV7-9, the J gene TRBJ2-1; D not certain. With 5 bases removed from V and 7 bases from J, the gap between germline ends came to 12 bases. The CDR3 has 13 residues. Germline values: CDR1 SEHNR, CDR2 FQNEAQ (reference sequence). Here the CDR3 DNA reads TGTGCCAGCAGCCCGAAGGGTAGGAATGAGCAGTTCTTC. Translating gives CASSPKGRNEQFF.

As for this clonotype: A much larger clone differs by one base, so this may be a read error. This rearrangement joins TRBV6-5 to TRBJ2-6, with a tentative D call TRBD1 (6 bases). Germline-derived CDR1 and CDR2 are MNHEY and SVGAGI. The CDR3 loop spans 16 amino acids. DNA for the CDR3: TGTGCCGGCAGAGCCCCCAGGGGTTATGGGGCCAACGTCCTGACTTTC. Its translation is CAGRAPRGYGANVLTF.